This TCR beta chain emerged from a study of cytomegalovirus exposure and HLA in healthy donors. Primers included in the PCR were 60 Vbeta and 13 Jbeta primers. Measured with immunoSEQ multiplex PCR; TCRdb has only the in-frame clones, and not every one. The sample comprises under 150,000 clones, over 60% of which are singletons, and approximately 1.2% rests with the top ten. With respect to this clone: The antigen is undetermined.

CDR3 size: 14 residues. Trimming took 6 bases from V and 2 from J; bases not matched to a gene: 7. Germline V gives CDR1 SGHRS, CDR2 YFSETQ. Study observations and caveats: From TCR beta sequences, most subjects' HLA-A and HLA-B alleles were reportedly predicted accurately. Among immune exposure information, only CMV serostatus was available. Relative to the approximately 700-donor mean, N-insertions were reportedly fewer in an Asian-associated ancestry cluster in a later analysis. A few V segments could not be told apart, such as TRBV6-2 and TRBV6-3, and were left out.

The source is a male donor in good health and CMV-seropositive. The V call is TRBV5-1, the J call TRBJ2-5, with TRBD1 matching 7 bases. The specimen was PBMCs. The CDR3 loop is CASNRGGRQETQYF. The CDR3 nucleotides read TGCGCCAGCAATAGAGGGGGCCGACAAGAGACCCAGTACTTC.